Listed below are T cell receptor beta chains from one sample, sequenced in a study of shared clonotypes between healthy human individuals. The data were produced by immunoSEQ multiplex PCR, yet TCRdb's version contains in-frame clones alone and is incomplete. The data contain 560,000 or so clones, about 95% of them seen just once; the ten biggest clones take up about 0.12%. Sequenced input: naive CD8+ T cells sorted from blood. These receptor sequences come from a woman aged 25 to 45 in good health. Both conserved end residues are part of each CDR3.

J gene: TRBJ2-7; CDR3 length: 15; V gene: TRBV5-4; CDR3 protein: CASSLAVAGSYEQYF
J gene: TRBJ2-3; CDR3 length: 17; V gene: TRBV15; CDR3 protein: CATSREWEGKSTDTQYF
J gene: TRBJ2-2; CDR3 length: 14; V gene: TRBV11-2; CDR3 protein: CASSQTGYTGELFF
J gene: TRBJ2-7; CDR3 length: 14; V gene: TRBV18; CDR3 protein: CASSTRTALGEQYF
J gene: TRBJ1-1; CDR3 length: 14; V gene: TRBV23-1; CDR3 protein: CASSPGRGFGEAFF
J gene: TRBJ2-7; CDR3 length: 14; V gene: TRBV18; CDR3 protein: CASGTGRVIYEQYF
J gene: TRBJ1-3; CDR3 length: 15; V gene: TRBV11-2; CDR3 protein: CASSLGQVSGNTIYF
J gene: TRBJ2-1; CDR3 length: 14; V gene: TRBV7-7; CDR3 protein: CASSKSGGFNEQFF
J gene: TRBJ2-7; CDR3 length: 13; V gene: TRBV27; CDR3 protein: CASSLIGAYEQYF
J gene: TRBJ2-1; CDR3 length: 16; V gene: TRBV6-1; CDR3 protein: CASSESPRGRNNEQFF
J gene: TRBJ2-1; CDR3 length: 15; V gene: TRBV6-1; CDR3 protein: CASSEPTGGGNEQFF
J gene: TRBJ2-2; CDR3 length: 17; V gene: TRBV14; CDR3 protein: CASSQGLAGFYTGELFF
J gene: TRBJ1-2; CDR3 length: 16; V gene: TRBV4-1; CDR3 protein: CASSQPRDRVGDGYTF
J gene: TRBJ2-7; CDR3 length: 15; V gene: TRBV5-4; CDR3 protein: CASSLGASETYEQYF
J gene: TRBJ2-7; CDR3 length: 16; V gene: TRBV7-8; CDR3 protein: CASSLDLDRGPGEQYF
J gene: TRBJ1-5; CDR3 length: 14; V gene: TRBV7-6; CDR3 protein: CASSVGESNQPQHF
J gene: TRBJ1-1; CDR3 length: 13; V gene: TRBV5-4; CDR3 protein: CASSLTPGPEAFF
J gene: TRBJ1-4; CDR3 length: 17; V gene: TRBV28; CDR3 protein: CASSTSDRGSTNEKLFF
J gene: TRBJ2-3; CDR3 length: 17; V gene: TRBV13; CDR3 protein: CASSLGDGLAIIDTQYF
J gene: TRBJ2-4; CDR3 length: 16; V gene: TRBV28; CDR3 protein: CASSQFSGQGAHIQYF
J gene: TRBJ2-7; CDR3 length: 16; V gene: TRBV15; CDR3 protein: CATSRETGGINYEQYF
J gene: .; CDR3 length: 11; V gene: TRBV2; CDR3 protein: CASTPAAEQYF
J gene: TRBJ2-7; CDR3 length: 13; V gene: TRBV6-1; CDR3 protein: CASSEEDSYEQYF
J gene: TRBJ2-1; CDR3 length: 15; V gene: TRBV7-8; CDR3 protein: CASSPGRISYNEQFF
J gene: TRBJ2-1; CDR3 length: 16; V gene: TRBV6-5; CDR3 protein: CASSYSFGLGNNEQFF
J gene: TRBJ1-5; CDR3 length: 15; V gene: TRBV27; CDR3 protein: CASSPGPGSNQPQHF
J gene: TRBJ2-5; CDR3 length: 13; V gene: TRBV28; CDR3 protein: CASSFRLTETQYF
J gene: TRBJ2-3; CDR3 length: 16; V gene: TRBV28; CDR3 protein: CASRVTGGWGTDTQYF
J gene: TRBJ1-1; CDR3 length: 12; V gene: TRBV6-4; CDR3 protein: CASTGGGTEAFF
J gene: .; CDR3 length: 14; V gene: TRBV6-1; CDR3 protein: CASSEETTAYEQYF
J gene: TRBJ2-7; CDR3 length: 15; V gene: TRBV5-4; CDR3 protein: CASSLGHTSSYEQYF
J gene: TRBJ2-7; CDR3 length: 13; V gene: TRBV30; CDR3 protein: CAWSGTSYYEQYF
J gene: TRBJ2-7; CDR3 length: 14; V gene: TRBV28; CDR3 protein: CASNPSGEGGEQYF
J gene: TRBJ1-5; CDR3 length: 15; V gene: TRBV27; CDR3 protein: CASSLGTGVGQPQHF
J gene: TRBJ2-1; CDR3 length: 13; V gene: TRBV19; CDR3 protein: CASKGANYNEQFF
J gene: TRBJ1-2; CDR3 length: 13; V gene: TRBV5-1; CDR3 protein: CASSFSQGGGYTF
J gene: TRBJ1-1; CDR3 length: 15; V gene: TRBV5-4; CDR3 protein: CASSFEDRVVTEAFF
J gene: .; CDR3 length: 14; V gene: TRBV28; CDR3 protein: CASSLGQTTYEQYF
J gene: TRBJ2-7; CDR3 length: 14; V gene: TRBV7-8; CDR3 protein: CASSLWRNAYEQYF
J gene: TRBJ1-5; CDR3 length: 14; V gene: TRBV7-8; CDR3 protein: CASMGSGPNQPQHF
J gene: TRBJ2-1; CDR3 length: 15; V gene: TRBV7-9; CDR3 protein: CASSLVLASYNEQFF
J gene: TRBJ2-1; CDR3 length: 15; V gene: TRBV4-2; CDR3 protein: CASSQESWAGDEQFF
J gene: TRBJ2-1; CDR3 length: 14; V gene: TRBV19; CDR3 protein: CASSSGTSTAEQFF
J gene: TRBJ2-7; CDR3 length: 15; V gene: TRBV7-8; CDR3 protein: CASSLLSGSSYEQYF
J gene: TRBJ1-2; CDR3 length: 18; V gene: TRBV10-1; CDR3 protein: CASKRQGAPRGQGYGYTF
J gene: TRBJ2-7; CDR3 length: 13; V gene: TRBV5-5; CDR3 protein: CASSYPGVYEQYF